The 26 T cell receptor beta chains below come from one sample, sequenced in a study of T cell repertoires in ileal Crohn's disease. Method: immunoSEQ multiplex PCR; TCRdb's copy keeps in-frame clones and lacks some. Of roughly 4,000 clones listed, approximately 91% were seen once; the top ten hold less than 5.5%. Sequences were obtained from ileal tissue. These receptors came from an adult with Crohn's disease.

The chain recombines TRBV10-3 with TRBJ2-5; a possible D gene is TRBD1 (5 bases). The CDR3 contains 17 residues. Trimming stripped 0 bases from V and 2 bases from J, with 16 bases between. CDR1 is ENHRY and CDR2 is SYGVKD in the germline V gene. This chain's CDR3 is CAISESGQLGAQETQYF. In DNA form, the CDR3 reads TGTGCCATCAGTGAGTCCGGGCAGCTAGGGGCACAAGAGACCCAGTACTTC.

The chain employs TRBV29-1 and TRBJ1-1, with a possible D match to TRBD1 (6 bases). Between the trimmed V and J ends, which lost 5 bases and 9 bases, there was a span of 16 bases. This CDR3 is built from 12 residues. CDR1 SQVTM and CDR2 ANQGSEA come from the germline V gene. The CDR3 loop is CSVRETGTQAFF. The CDR3 nucleotides are TGCAGCGTTCGAGAAACAGGGACACAAGCTTTCTTT.

This clone was seen once. The chain carries TRBV6-5 and TRBJ1-1; a weak D match, TRBD1 (5 bases). The V end lost 2 bases, the J end lost 4 bases, and 8 bases lay between the germline ends. This CDR3 is built from 13 residues. Germline CDR1 MNHEY, CDR2 SVGAGI. CDR3 region: CASSYGGRTEAFF. The CDR3 coding sequence is TGTGCCAGCAGTTACGGGGGTCGCACTGAAGCTTTCTTT.

The sample holds one count of this clone. This chain uses TRBV5-1 with TRBJ2-7; TRBD1 is a possible D gene (6 bases). V was trimmed by 0 bases and J by 4 bases, leaving 20 bases between them. The CDR3 contains 17 residues. CDR1 is SGHRS and CDR2 is YFSETQ in the germline V gene. The CDR3 here is CASSLAIGQNGAYEQYF. CDR3 nucleotide sequence: TGCGCCAGCAGCTTGGCCATCGGACAGAATGGAGCATACGAGCAGTACTTC.

This sequence joins TRBV6-1 and TRBJ2-1, with D tentatively TRBD1 or TRBD2 (7 bases each). Germline V CDR1 and CDR2: MNHNS, SASEGT. The CDR3 covers 15 residues. V was shortened by 6 bases and J by 5 bases, with 17 bases between the two germline ends. The CDR3 nucleotides are TGTGCCAGCAGGAAAGGGCAGGGGGGGAACAATGAGCAGTTCTTC. It translates to CASRKGQGGNNEQFF.

The chain carries TRBV28 and TRBJ2-7; D may be TRBD2 (5 bases). V was trimmed by 7 bases and J by 4 bases, leaving 11 bases between them. Germline assignment: CDR1 MDHEN and CDR2 SYDVKM. The CDR3 runs 12 residues. The CDR3, as DNA: TGTGCCAGCAACCAGCGGAGTTACGAGCAGTACTTC. As protein: CASNQRSYEQYF.

The chain has TRBV6-1 and TRBJ2-3, with no clear D. In germline, CDR1 is MNHNS, CDR2 SASEGT. The CDR3 extends over 14 amino acids. Trimming took off 0 bases at V and 2 bases at J, with 6 bases between the two ends. The CDR3 is CASSEAANTDTQYF. CDR3 sequence (DNA): TGTGCCAGCAGTGAAGCAGCCAACACAGATACGCAGTATTTT.

In this sample, this clone turned up a few times. The V and J genes are TRBV19 and TRBJ2-7, with 11 bases that match TRBD2. Germline V gene data show CDR1 as LNHDA and CDR2 as SQIVND (reference sequence). V dropped 6 bases and J dropped 3; count of bases not matched to a gene: 1. The CDR3 has 13 amino acids. CDR3 residues: CASRTSGSYEQYF. Written as DNA, the CDR3 is TGTGCCAGTAGAACTAGCGGGAGCTACGAGCAGTACTTC.

The chain uses TRBV27 and TRBJ1-4, with 8 bases lining up with TRBD1. Germline CDR1 reads MNHEY; CDR2 reads SMNVEV (reference sequence). The CDR3 is 14 amino acids. V dropped 6 bases and J dropped 7; count of bases not matched to a gene: 7. The CDR3 DNA is TGTGCCAGCAGGCGACAGGGGTGGGGTGAAAAACTGTTTTTT. This codes for CASRRQGWGEKLFF.

V usage is TRBV7-8 and J usage is TRBJ2-1, with 7 bases fitting TRBD2. Trimming took 5 bases from V and 7 from J; bases not matched to a gene: 2. The CDR3 spans 12 residues. The germline V gene has CDR1 SGHVS and CDR2 FQNEAQ. Here the CDR3 reads CASSRTRNEQFF. As DNA, the CDR3 is TGTGCCAGCAGCCGGACTAGGAATGAGCAGTTCTTC. The full variable domain, in which reference TRBV7-8 and TRBJ2-1 provide the parts outside the CDR3, is GAGVSQSPRYKVAKRGQDVALRCDPISGHVSLFWYQQALGQGPEFLTYFQNEAQLDKSGLPSDRFFAERPEGSVSTLKIQRTQQEDSAVYLCASSRTRNEQFFGPGTRLTVL.

The CDR3 DNA sequence: TGCAGCGTTGGGCTTTACAGGTTGGGGTCTGGAAACACCATATATTTT. Translation gives CSVGLYRLGSGNTIYF. J is TRBJ1-3 and V is TRBV29-1; TRBD1 might be the D (5 bases). Per germline, CDR1 SQVTM and CDR2 ANQGSEA. The CDR3 loop spans 16 amino acids. V shed 4 bases and J shed 1 base, with 17 bases lying between them.

The V gene is TRBV5-1, the J gene TRBJ1-1; D is possibly TRBD1 (5 bases). The CDR3 covers 16 residues. Trimming stripped 4 bases from V and 2 bases from J, with 18 bases between. Germline loops: CDR1 SGHRS, CDR2 YFSETQ. The CDR3 nucleotides read TGCGCCAGCAGCCCCCGGTCGGCAGGGATTAACACTGAAGCTTTCTTT. Translating gives CASSPRSAGINTEAFF.

The J gene is TRBJ2-5, the V gene TRBV2; D uncertain. With 8 bases removed from V and 5 bases from J, the gap between germline ends came to 12 bases. Germline CDR1 is SNHLY and CDR2 is FYNNEI. CDR3 size: 12 residues. In nucleotides, the CDR3 is TGTGCCAGCGGGTTTGTGAGGGAGACCCAGTACTTC. Translating gives CASGFVRETQYF. Combining the CDR3 with reference TRBV2 and TRBJ2-5 gives the whole variable domain EPEVTQTPSHQVTQMGQEVILRCVPISNHLYFYWYRQILGQKVEFLVSFYNNEISEKSEIFDDQFSVERPDGSNFTLKIRSTKLEDSAMYFCASGFVRETQYFGPGTRLLVL.

The chain is built from TRBV19 and TRBJ1-1; 8 bases fit TRBD1. The CDR3 is 14 amino acids. Germline assignment: CDR1 LNHDA and CDR2 SQIVND (reference sequence). With 8 bases clipped from V and 6 bases from J, the junction kept 11 bases outside the gene matches. The DNA of the CDR3 is TGTGCCAGTGGGCCCCAGGGGGCGTCTTCTGAAGCTTTCTTT. It yields the protein CASGPQGASSEAFF.

This clone was seen more than once but under ten times. The chain's CDR3 is CASSLAGGLAYEQYF. CDR3 nucleotides: TGTGCCAGCAGCCTTGCCGGGGGACTCGCCTACGAGCAGTACTTC. This chain uses TRBV7-9 with TRBJ2-7, with a possible D match to TRBD2 (6 bases). The CDR3 spans 15 residues. Per germline, CDR1 SEHNR and CDR2 FQNEAQ (reference sequence). Trimming left V 5 bases short and J 2 bases short, with 16 bases between.

This rearrangement joins TRBV5-6 to TRBJ2-5; TRBD1 aligns across 7 bases. The J segment lost 6 bases and the V segment lost 0 bases, leaving 8 bases of the junction unmatched. Germline V CDR1 and CDR2: SGHDT, YYEEEE. The CDR3 totals 15 residues. The CDR3 nucleotides read TGTGCCAGCAGCTTGGAGGGGTCAGGGGGAAAGACCCAGTACTTC. As protein: CASSLEGSGGKTQYF. Filled out from reference TRBV5-6 and TRBJ2-5, the complete variable domain reads DAGVTQSPTHLIKTRGQQVTLRCSPKSGHDTVSWYQQALGQGPQFIFQYYEEEERQRGNFPDRFSGHQFPNYSSELNVNALLLGDSALYLCASSLEGSGGKTQYFGPGTRLLVL.

The chain combines TRBV29-1 with TRBJ2-3, with 7 nucleotides matching TRBD2. In germline, CDR1 is SQVTM, CDR2 ANQGSEA. J gave up 7 bases and V 1 base, and 14 bases lay outside the gene matches. CDR3 length: 16 residues. In DNA, the CDR3 is TGCAGCGTTGAAGTCTGGGCGGGCGGGAGTGGTAATACGCAGTATTTT. Translated, it gives CSVEVWAGGSGNTQYF.

This chain links TRBV2 with TRBJ1-4, with a possible D match to TRBD1 (6 bases). This CDR3 region has 15 residues. Germline V gene lookup returns CDR1 SNHLY and CDR2 FYNNEI. Between the trimmed V and J ends, which lost 8 bases and 3 bases, there was a span of 16 bases. The CDR3 DNA follows: TGTGCCAGCCGAGGTGGGGGGCTGGCTAATGAAAAACTGTTTTTT. Translating gives CASRGGGLANEKLFF. The whole variable domain, filled in from reference TRBV2 and TRBJ1-4, reads EPEVTQTPSHQVTQMGQEVILRCVPISNHLYFYWYRQILGQKVEFLVSFYNNEISEKSEIFDDQFSVERPDGSNFTLKIRSTKLEDSAMYFCASRGGGLANEKLFFGSGTQLSVL.

This clone was picked up one time. The chain couples TRBV6-5 to TRBJ2-5; no clear D gene. Germline V gene data show CDR1 as MNHEY and CDR2 as SVGAGI. Trimming shortened V by 0 bases and J by 5 bases, and 13 bases separated the two germline ends. The CDR3 loop spans 15 amino acids. This chain's CDR3 is CASSYSSNAGETQYF. CDR3 bases: TGTGCCAGCAGTTACTCCAGCAACGCTGGCGAGACCCAGTACTTC.

V is TRBV9 and J is TRBJ2-3, with 9 bases matching TRBD2. Trimming at V came to 0 bases and at J to 5 bases, leaving 7 bases not matched to a gene. The CDR3 is 16 residues long. The germline gives CDR1 SGDLS, CDR2 YYNGEE. The CDR3 reads CASSVALREGRDTQYF. DNA for the CDR3: TGTGCCAGCAGCGTAGCTTTGCGGGAGGGTCGAGATACGCAGTATTTT.

This chain connects TRBV7-9 to TRBJ2-5, with 9 bases aligning to TRBD2. This CDR3 comprises 14 residues. J gave up 5 bases and V 3 bases, and 4 bases lay outside the gene matches. Germline loops: CDR1 SEHNR, CDR2 FQNEAQ (reference sequence). The CDR3 sequence: CASSFGSGGETQYF. For the CDR3, the DNA is TGTGCCAGCAGCTTCGGTAGCGGGGGTGAGACCCAGTACTTC.

This clone is large (0.1 to 1%) in the sample. The chain combines TRBV9 with TRBJ2-5, with 8 positions matching TRBD2. Losses at the gene ends were 4 bases for V and 5 bases for J; bases not matched to a gene: 16. The length of the CDR3 is 17 residues. The V gene's germline CDR1 is SGDLS and CDR2 YYNGEE. The CDR3 sequence: CASSPGGGSPTGETQYF. CDR3 DNA: TGTGCCAGCAGCCCGGGGGGGGGTAGCCCCACCGGGGAGACCCAGTACTTC.

V is TRBV19 and J is TRBJ2-1; D gene ambiguous. Looked up from germline, CDR1 is LNHDA and CDR2 is SQIVND (reference sequence). The V gene lost 3 bases and the J gene lost 5 bases, with 11 bases spanning the gap. The CDR3 runs 14 residues. In nucleotides, the CDR3 is TGTGCCAGTAGTATTCAGATAACCAACAATGAGCAGTTCTTC. This translates into CASSIQITNNEQFF.

This rearrangement joins TRBV27 to TRBJ2-7, with D possibly matching TRBD1 (7 bases). The ends were cut back, 0 bases at V and 1 base at J, with 13 bases in the middle. Germline V lookup: CDR1 MNHEY, CDR2 SMNVEV (reference sequence). This CDR3 comprises 16 residues. The CDR3 bases are TGTGCCAGCAGTTTATCAGGGGGGACAGCATCCTACGAGCAGTACTTC. Encoded protein: CASSLSGGTASYEQYF.

The V call is TRBV6-5, the J call TRBJ2-7, with D uncertain. There are 11 residues in the CDR3. Germline CDR1 is MNHEY and CDR2 is SVGAGI. V was pared by 6 bases and J by 7 bases, with 10 bases between. DNA for the CDR3: TGTGCCAGCAGAACCTCGTGGGAGCAGTACTTC. Its protein is CASRTSWEQYF.

The chain joins TRBV7-3 to TRBJ2-3; D perhaps matches TRBD2 (6 bases). Germline V gene data show CDR1 as SGHTA and CDR2 as FQGTGA. Trimming took 1 base from V and 2 from J, leaving 10 bases between them. The CDR3 is 15 residues long. The CDR3 nucleotides are TGTGCCAGCAGCTTAAATGCGGGGCCCACAGATACGCAGTATTTT. Its protein is CASSLNAGPTDTQYF.